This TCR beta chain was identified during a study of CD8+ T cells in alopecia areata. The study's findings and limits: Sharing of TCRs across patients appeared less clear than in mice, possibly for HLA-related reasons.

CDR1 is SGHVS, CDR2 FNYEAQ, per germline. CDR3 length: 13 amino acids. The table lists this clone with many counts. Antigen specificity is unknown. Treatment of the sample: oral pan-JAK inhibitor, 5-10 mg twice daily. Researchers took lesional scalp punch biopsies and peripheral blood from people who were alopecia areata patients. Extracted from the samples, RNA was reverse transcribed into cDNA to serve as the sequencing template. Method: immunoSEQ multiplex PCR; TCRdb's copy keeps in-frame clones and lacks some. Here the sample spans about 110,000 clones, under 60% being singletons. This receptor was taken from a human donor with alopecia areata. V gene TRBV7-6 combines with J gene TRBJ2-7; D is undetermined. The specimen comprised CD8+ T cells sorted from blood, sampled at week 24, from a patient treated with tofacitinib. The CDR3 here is CAVPRPSYYEQYF. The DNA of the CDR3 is TGTGCTGTCCCTCGTCCCTCCTACTACGAGCAGTACTTC.